This TCR beta chain was profiled in a study of T cells after somatic rescue of genetic block. The table came from immunoSEQ multiplex PCR; TCRdb's copy has only in-frame clones and leaves some out. The repertoire consists of tens of thousands of clones, with less than 95% occurring once and the leading ten covering 2.9%. The CDR3 length is 12 residues. V lost 1 base to trimming and J lost 3 bases, with 4 bases between them. Germline CDR1 is SGHTA and CDR2 is FQGNSA. The rearrangement joins TRBV7-2 to TRBJ2-7; D is unresolved. The sequence came from a man aged 40-49 years. Material for sequencing was peripheral blood mononuclear cells (PBMCs). The CDR3 sequence: CASSLDLYEQYF. CDR3 DNA: TGTGCCAGCAGCTTAGACCTCTACGAGCAGTACTTC.